These 2 T cell receptor delta chains came from one sample sequenced in a study of Vδ1+ human thymocytes. Overall study results and limits: Thymic TRG and TRD repertoires appeared highly polyclonal.

Their antigen targets remain unknown. Sequences come from RNA converted to cDNA by reverse transcription. Multiplex PCR used pooled V-gene forward primers and a constant-region reverse primer to amplify CDR3s. TCRdb reprocessed the multiplex PCR reads through CATT. Of about 75,000 delta-chain clones listed, about 35% are singletons. Sample: Vdelta1+ gamma-delta thymocytes from the thymus. Noted subset: FACS-sorted CD3+ TCRalphabeta- TCRVdelta1+ TCRVdelta2- thymocytes. The receptors come from a boy in the first two years of life who had congenital heart surgery.

This clone was seen more than once but under ten times. The V gene is TRDV1, the J gene TRDJ1, with D possibly being TRDD3 (5 bases). Deletions cut 0 bases from V and 7 bases from J, with 15 bases between. The CDR3 spans 15 residues. The germline V gene encodes CDR1 TSWWSYY and CDR2 QGS. CDR3 in DNA: TGTGCTCTTGGGGAACTCAGGGAGGGGACCTTTAAACTCATCTTT. Translation gives CALGELREGTFKLIF.

In its sample, this clone was seen a few times. This chain joins TRDV1 and TRDJ1, with D possibly being TRDD3 (8 bases). CDR1 is TSWWSYY and CDR2 is QGS in the germline V gene. V lost 0 bases to trimming and J lost 1 base, with 33 bases between them. The CDR3 has 23 amino acids. Written as DNA, the CDR3 is TGTGCTCTTGGGGAACTCCATTCCTACAGTTTTCGTTCATTACTGGGGGGCACCGATAAACTCATCTTT. Translation: CALGELHSYSFRSLLGGTDKLIF.